Given below is one T cell receptor beta chain in context. CDR3 length equals 17 residues. The germline V gene encodes CDR1 LGHNA and CDR2 YNFKEQ. V gave up 2 bases and J gave up 2 bases; unmatched junction bases: 5. The primer mix had 60 Vbeta and 13 Jbeta primers. Sequenced by immunoSEQ multiplex PCR; TCRdb stores in-frame clones only, minus some. The data show 180,000 or so clones, with 60% to 85% seen just once and around 1.6% held by the top ten. The data were taken from a study of cytomegalovirus exposure and HLA in healthy donors. This chain connects TRBV4-2 to TRBJ2-1; 11 bases map to TRBD2. The sample comprised PBMCs. This clonotype was obtained from a man in his late teens or twenties in good health and CMV-seronegative. CDR3: CASSQPETSGTYNEQFF. Here the CDR3 DNA reads TGTGCCAGCAGCCAACCGGAGACTAGCGGGACCTACAATGAGCAGTTCTTC.